The present T cell receptor (beta chain) was sequenced within a study of blood T cell repertoires in COVID-19. Germline values: CDR1 LGHDT, CDR2 YNNKEL (reference sequence). J was trimmed by 6 bases and V by 1 base; bases with no gene match: 5. This CDR3 has 16 residues. TCRdb's copy holds only in-frame clones and misses some; the assay was immunoSEQ multiplex PCR. The sample records fewer than 250,000 clones, less than 90% being singletons. The clonotype comes from a woman of 80 years or more with COVID-19, enrolled during active disease. Specimen: peripheral blood. The gene calls are TRBV3-1 (or the pseudogene TRBV3-2) and TRBJ2-7; 14 nucleotides match TRBD2. The CDR3, as DNA: TGTGCCAGCAGCCAAGGCTCGGGACTAGCGGGGGTCGAGCAGTACTTC. It encodes CASSQGSGLAGVEQYF.